This T cell receptor beta chain was identified during a study of T cell repertoires in cytomegalovirus infection. Germline loops: CDR1 SGHTA, CDR2 FQGTGA. This CDR3 is 17 amino acids long. V dropped 2 bases and J dropped 2 bases, with 18 bases sitting between them. In the case of this clonotype: Antigen unknown.

TCRdb passed the reads through MiXCR, listing each CDR3 protein once. The profile shows 700,000 to 850,000 distinct CDR3 sequences, approximately 32% of them singletons. Broader study findings: The response measured ex vivo was dominated by TCR beta clonotypes (HLA-C-restricted and CMV-specific).

V usage is TRBV7-3 and J usage is TRBJ2-5, with D possibly TRBD1 on 7 matching bases. This TCR derives from a human donor in good health (CMV status not recorded). Some clones in this sample may be carry-over from other donors' samples. The starting material was cultured CD8+ T cells from PBMCs, obtained from culture after CMV antigen stimulation. The CDR3 DNA follows: TGTGCCAGCAGCTTAGTAGGAGGGGGCTCATCTCAAGAGACCCAGTACTTC. It encodes CASSLVGGGSSQETQYF. Supplemented by reference TRBV7-3 and TRBJ2-5, the full variable domain reads GAGVSQTPSNKVTEKGKYVELRCDPISGHTALYWYRQSLGQGPEFLIYFQGTGAADDSGLPNDRFFAVRPEGSVSTLKIQRTERGDSAVYLCASSLVGGGSSQETQYFGPGTRLLVL.